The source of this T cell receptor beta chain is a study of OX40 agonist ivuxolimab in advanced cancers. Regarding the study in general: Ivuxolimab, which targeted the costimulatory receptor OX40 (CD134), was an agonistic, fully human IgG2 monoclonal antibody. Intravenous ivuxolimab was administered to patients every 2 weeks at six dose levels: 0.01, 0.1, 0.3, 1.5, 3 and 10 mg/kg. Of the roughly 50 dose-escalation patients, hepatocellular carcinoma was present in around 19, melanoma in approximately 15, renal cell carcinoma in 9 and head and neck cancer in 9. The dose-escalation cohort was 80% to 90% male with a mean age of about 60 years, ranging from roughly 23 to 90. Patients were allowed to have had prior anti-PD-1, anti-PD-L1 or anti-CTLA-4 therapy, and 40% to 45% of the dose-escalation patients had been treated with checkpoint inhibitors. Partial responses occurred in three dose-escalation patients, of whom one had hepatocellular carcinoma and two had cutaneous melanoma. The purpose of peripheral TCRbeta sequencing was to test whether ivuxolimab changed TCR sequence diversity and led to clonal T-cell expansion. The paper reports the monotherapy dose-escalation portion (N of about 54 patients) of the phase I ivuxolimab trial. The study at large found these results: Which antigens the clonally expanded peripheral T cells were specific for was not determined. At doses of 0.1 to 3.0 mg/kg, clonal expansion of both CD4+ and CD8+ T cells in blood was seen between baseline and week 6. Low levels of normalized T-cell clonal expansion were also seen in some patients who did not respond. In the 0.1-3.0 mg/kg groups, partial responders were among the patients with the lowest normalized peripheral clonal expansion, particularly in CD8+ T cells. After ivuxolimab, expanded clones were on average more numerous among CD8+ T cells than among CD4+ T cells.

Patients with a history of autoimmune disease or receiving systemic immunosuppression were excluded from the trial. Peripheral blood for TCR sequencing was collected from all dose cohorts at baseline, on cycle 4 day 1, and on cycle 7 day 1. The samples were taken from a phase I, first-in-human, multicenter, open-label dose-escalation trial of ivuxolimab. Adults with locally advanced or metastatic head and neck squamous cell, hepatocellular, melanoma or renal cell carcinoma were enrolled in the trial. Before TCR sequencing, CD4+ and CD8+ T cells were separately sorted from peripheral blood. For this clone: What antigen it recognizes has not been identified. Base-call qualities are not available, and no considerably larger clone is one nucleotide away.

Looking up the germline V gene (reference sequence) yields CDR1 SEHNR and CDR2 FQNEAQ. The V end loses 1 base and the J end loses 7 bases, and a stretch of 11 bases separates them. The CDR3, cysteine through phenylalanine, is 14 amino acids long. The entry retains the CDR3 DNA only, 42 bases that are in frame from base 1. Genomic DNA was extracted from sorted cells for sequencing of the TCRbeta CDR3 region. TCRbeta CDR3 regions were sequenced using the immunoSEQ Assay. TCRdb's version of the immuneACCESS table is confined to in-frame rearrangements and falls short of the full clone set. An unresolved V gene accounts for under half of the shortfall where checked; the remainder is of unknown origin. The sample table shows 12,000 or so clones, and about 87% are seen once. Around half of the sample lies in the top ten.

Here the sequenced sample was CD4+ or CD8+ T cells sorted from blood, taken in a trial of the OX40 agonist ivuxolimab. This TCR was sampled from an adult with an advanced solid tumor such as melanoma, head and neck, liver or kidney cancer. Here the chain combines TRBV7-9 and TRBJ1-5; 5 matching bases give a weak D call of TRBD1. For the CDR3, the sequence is CASSLGRGPQPQHF. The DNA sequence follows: TGTGCCAGCAGCTTAGGGCGGGGCCCCCAGCCCCAGCATTTT.